These T cell receptor beta chains were read from a single sample in a study of blood T cell repertoires in COVID-19. The protocol was immunoSEQ multiplex PCR, while the TCRdb copy is restricted to in-frame clones and leaves out a portion. The table records around 240,000 clones, approximately 82% of them present only once. The sequenced material came from peripheral blood. The receptors come from an elderly woman with acute or convalescent COVID-19. CDR3s include the opening cysteine and the closing phenylalanine or tryptophan. A D gene is named only where the DNA matches it firmly. Size values are once, few and many counts, or a class for expanded clones, and some rows have none.

V gene,D gene,J gene,clone size,CDR3 DNA,CDR3 protein
TRBV6-5,.,TRBJ2-2,.,TGTGCCAGCAGTTTCGCAGGGAGGAAAACCGGGGAGCTGTTTTTT,CASSFAGRKTGELFF
TRBV5-1,.,TRBJ2-3,.,TGCGCCAGCACCCCCGATGGGAGGGGGGGCACAGATACGCAGTATTTT,CASTPDGRGGTDTQYF
TRBV7-2,TRBD2,TRBJ2-1,.,TGTGCCAGCAGCTTATTTCCTAGCGGGAGGGCCGGTTCCTACAATGAGCAGTTCTTC,CASSLFPSGRAGSYNEQFF
TRBV24-1,.,TRBJ2-2,.,TGTGCCACCTCCTTGACAAACACCGGGGAGCTGTTTTTT,CATSLTNTGELFF
TRBV5-1,.,TRBJ2-7,few,TGCGCCAGCAGCTTGGTAGGGGCAGTCTACGAGCAGTACTTC,CASSLVGAVYEQYF
TRBV28,.,TRBJ2-2,.,TGTGCCACCTATACGAACACCGGGGAGCTGTTTTTT,CATYTNTGELFF
TRBV28,.,TRBJ2-7,.,TGTGCCAGCAGTTTAGGGCTGAGTTATGAAAGCTCCTACGAGCAGTACTTC,CASSLGLSYESSYEQYF
TRBV7-8,.,TRBJ1-1,few,TGTGCCAGCAGCTTAAACTGGGCGAACACTGAAGCTTTCTTT,CASSLNWANTEAFF
TRBV29-1,TRBD1,TRBJ1-2,.,TGCAGCGTAGCCGGGACAGGGTCCCATGGCTACACCTTC,CSVAGTGSHGYTF
TRBV29-1,TRBD1,TRBJ1-2,.,TGCAGCGTTGAATTACTACAGGGGAACGGCTACACCTTC,CSVELLQGNGYTF
TRBV5-5,TRBD1,TRBJ1-5,.,TGTGCCAGCAGCCAGGACAGGGCCAATCAGCCCCAGCATTTT,CASSQDRANQPQHF
TRBV12-5,TRBD1,TRBJ1-5,few,TGTGCTAGTGGTTTGATCCTACGGGACAGGGGTAGGATAGGCAATCAGCCCCAGCATTTT,CASGLILRDRGRIGNQPQHF
TRBV4-3,.,TRBJ2-3,.,TGCGCCAGCAGCCAGATCAGGACAGATACGCAGTATTTT,CASSQIRTDTQYF
TRBV9,.,TRBJ2-3,few,TGTGCCAGCAGCCCCGTTTGGGCCACAGATACGCAGTATTTT,CASSPVWATDTQYF
TRBV6-2/TRBV6-3,TRBD2,TRBJ2-3,few,TGTGCCAGCAGTTTCGGACTAGCGGGATCAGATACGCAGTATTTT,CASSFGLAGSDTQYF
TRBV28,.,TRBJ2-5,.,TGTGCCAGCAGTTTAGGGGCACAGGTTGTGTCCCAGTACTTC,CASSLGAQVVSQYF
TRBV5-6,TRBD2,TRBJ2-3,.,TGTGCCAGCAGTGCCAACAGCGGGATGACAGATACGCAGTATTTT,CASSANSGMTDTQYF
TRBV7-6,.,TRBJ1-4,.,TGTGCCAGCAGCTTAGCGGGGGGGACTAATGAAAAACTGTTTTTT,CASSLAGGTNEKLFF
TRBV11-2,.,TRBJ1-2,.,TGTGCCAGCAGTAGGCCCCGGGGGACCGACTACACCTTC,CASSRPRGTDYTF
TRBV6-1,.,TRBJ2-2,.,TGTGCCAGCAGTGAACGGAGATACCGATCGAACACCGGGGAGCTGTTTTTT,CASSERRYRSNTGELFF
TRBV18,.,TRBJ1-6,.,TGTGCCAGCTCACCATATCAAGAGCGGTGGGGATCACCCCTCCACTTT,CASSPYQERWGSPLHF
TRBV7-9,TRBD2,TRBJ2-1,.,TGTGCCAGCAGTGATAGGGTCAGCGGGAGCTACAATGAGCAGTTCTTC,CASSDRVSGSYNEQFF
TRBV5-8,.,TRBJ1-1,.,TGTGCCAGCAGCTTGTCCGACAGACTGAACACTGAAGCTTTCTTT,CASSLSDRLNTEAFF
TRBV5-1,.,TRBJ1-1,.,TGCGCCAGCAGCTTGGGCGCAGGGATGGGCACTGAAGCTTTCTTT,CASSLGAGMGTEAFF